The present entry profiles one TCR beta chain with its context. The antigen is not known. This record comes from a study of CD8+ T cells in alopecia areata. Whole-study results and caveats: Clarity of TCR sharing across patients fell short of that in mice, possibly HLA-related. Scalp lesions, especially in alopecia totalis/universalis, had higher clonality than normal scalp.

The investigators collected lesional scalp punch biopsies and peripheral blood from alopecia areata patients. Per germline, CDR1 LGHNA and CDR2 YSLEER. This CDR3 is 15 amino acids long. Trimming took 4 bases from V and 5 from J, leaving 15 bases between them. RNA, once extracted, was reverse transcribed into cDNA for use as the sequencing template. Generated by immunoSEQ multiplex PCR, the TCRdb table keeps only in-frame clones and is missing some. The sample has more than 200,000 clones; around two thirds are singletons. This chain connects TRBV4-3 to TRBJ1-5; D possibly corresponds to TRBD1 (6 bases). The source was CD4+ T cells sorted from blood, collected at week 0. The receptor comes from a human donor with alopecia areata. The CDR3, as DNA: TGCGCCAGCAGCCCCTGGCTGGACAGAGATCAGCCCCAGCATTTT. The encoded protein is CASSPWLDRDQPQHF.